This T cell receptor (beta chain) comes out of a study of cytomegalovirus exposure and HLA in healthy donors. Across the study: The 120 or so validation repertoires were reported in a later analysis to have been generated on the same platform as the roughly 720 first-cohort repertoires.

In regard to this clone: Its antigen is as yet unknown.

Repertoires were generated with immunoSEQ multiplex PCR, while TCRdb's copy carries only in-frame clones and drops some. There are about 220,000 clones in the sample; about 89% occur only once, and approximately 0.99% lies in the top ten. Study-level findings and limits: While the bulk of TCR sequences proved rare, some public TCRs turned up in many donors. Using the classifier, cytomegalovirus status was reportedly diagnosed with high specificity and sensitivity. Subsequent analysis of the 120 or so validation repertoires found a tendency for first-cohort TCR clusters to co-occur.

The sequenced sample was PBMCs. The receptor was derived from a young woman in good health and CMV-seronegative.

CDR3 protein: CASSLDRPPGYGYTF. For the CDR3, the DNA is TGCGCCAGCAGCTTGGACCGCCCGCCGGGCTATGGCTACACCTTC. This chain uses TRBV5-1 with TRBJ1-2; D remains unclear. Trimming stripped 0 bases from V and 4 bases from J, with 13 bases between. This CDR3 comprises 15 residues. Germline V gene lookup returns CDR1 SGHRS and CDR2 YFSETQ.